This T cell receptor (beta chain) originates from a study of shared clonotypes between healthy human individuals. Study conclusions and caveats: The naive CD4 repertoires of a handful of donors were compared, and around 5.1% of clonotypes were shared.

Those who donated were healthy HIV-negative adults, with no recent acute infections or vaccinations reported. Germline loops: CDR1 KGHSH, CDR2 LQKENI. This CDR3 contains 14 residues. V shed 5 bases, J shed 7 bases, and the junction held 10 bases outside the gene matches. This clone has ten or more counts. The antigen remains unidentified. Sequencing was performed with immunoSEQ multiplex PCR; in TCRdb, only in-frame clones are kept and a portion is missing. The data contain 2 million or so clones, over 85% of them singletons. Material for sequencing was naive CD4+ T cells sorted from blood. The subset: CD45RA+ positively selected. The V and J genes are TRBV18 and TRBJ2-7; 8 nucleotides agree with TRBD1. This receptor was obtained from a man aged 18 to 30 in good health. The CDR3 DNA reads TGTGCCAGCTCAACAAGACAGGGGCAGGAGGAGCAGTACTTC. The encoded protein is CASSTRQGQEEQYF.